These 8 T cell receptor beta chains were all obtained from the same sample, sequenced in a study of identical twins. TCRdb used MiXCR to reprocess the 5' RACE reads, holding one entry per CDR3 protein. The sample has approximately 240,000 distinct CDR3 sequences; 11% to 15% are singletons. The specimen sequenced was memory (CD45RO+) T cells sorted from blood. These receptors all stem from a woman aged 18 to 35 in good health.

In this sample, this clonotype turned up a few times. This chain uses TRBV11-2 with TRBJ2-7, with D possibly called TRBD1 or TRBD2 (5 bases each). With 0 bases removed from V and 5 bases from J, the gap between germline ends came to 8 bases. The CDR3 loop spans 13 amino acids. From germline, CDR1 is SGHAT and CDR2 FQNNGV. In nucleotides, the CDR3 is TGTGCCAGCAGCTTAGATCGGGGCGACGAGCAGTACTTC. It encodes CASSLDRGDEQYF.

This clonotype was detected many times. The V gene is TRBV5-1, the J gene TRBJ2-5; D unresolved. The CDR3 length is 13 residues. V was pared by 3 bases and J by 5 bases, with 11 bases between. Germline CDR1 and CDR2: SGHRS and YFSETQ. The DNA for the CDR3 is TGCGCCAGCAGCTCTATCACCGCGGAGACCCAGTACTTC. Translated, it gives CASSSITAETQYF.

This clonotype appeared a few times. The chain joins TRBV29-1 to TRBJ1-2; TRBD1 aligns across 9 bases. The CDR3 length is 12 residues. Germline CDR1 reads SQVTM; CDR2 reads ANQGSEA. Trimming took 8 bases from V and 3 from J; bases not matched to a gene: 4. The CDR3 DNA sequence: TGCAGCACTCGACAGGGGGACTATGGCTACACCTTC. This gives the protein CSTRQGDYGYTF.

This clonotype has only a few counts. The DNA for the CDR3 is TGTGCCAGTAGTGACAGGGATCGGGGAGAGACCCAGTACTTC. Protein sequence: CASSDRDRGETQYF. The rearrangement uses TRBV19 and TRBJ2-5; 7 bases fit TRBD1. With V trimmed by 5 bases and J by 4 bases, 7 bases remained unmatched. This CDR3 is 14 amino acids long. Germline V gives CDR1 LNHDA, CDR2 SQIVND (reference sequence).

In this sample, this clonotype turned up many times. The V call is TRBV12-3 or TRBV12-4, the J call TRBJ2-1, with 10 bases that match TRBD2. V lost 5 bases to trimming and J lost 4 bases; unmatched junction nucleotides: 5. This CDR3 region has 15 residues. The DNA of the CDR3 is TGTGCCAGCAGTCTCCTAGCGGGGGATTACAATGAGCAGTTCTTC. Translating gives CASSLLAGDYNEQFF.

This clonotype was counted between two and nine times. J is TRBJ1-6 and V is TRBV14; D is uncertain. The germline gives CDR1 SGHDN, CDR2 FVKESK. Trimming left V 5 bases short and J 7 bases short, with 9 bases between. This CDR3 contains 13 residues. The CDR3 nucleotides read TGTGCCAGCAGCTTGAATCTGAATTCACCCCTCCACTTT. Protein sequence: CASSLNLNSPLHF.

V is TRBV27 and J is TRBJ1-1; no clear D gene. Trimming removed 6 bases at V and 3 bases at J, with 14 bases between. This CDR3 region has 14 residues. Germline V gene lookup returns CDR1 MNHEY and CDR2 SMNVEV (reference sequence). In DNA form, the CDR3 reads TGTGCCAGCAGGACAACCGATAGGTACACTGAAGCTTTCTTT. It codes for CASRTTDRYTEAFF.

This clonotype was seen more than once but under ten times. CDR3 nucleotides: TGTGCCACCTACCCCGGGACTAGGAGGTCCAATGAGCAGTTCTTC. Its protein is CATYPGTRRSNEQFF. The chain employs TRBV6-2 or TRBV6-3 and TRBJ2-1; the match to TRBD2 covers 8 bases. The CDR3 has 15 amino acids. Per the germline V gene, CDR1 is MNHEY and CDR2 is SVGEGT. The V segment lost 10 bases and the J segment 6 bases; nucleotides outside the gene matches: 14.